Shown below are 10 T cell receptor beta chains from a single sample sequenced in a study of T cell repertoires in cytomegalovirus infection. TCRdb passed the reads through MiXCR, listing each CDR3 protein once. This repertoire shows approximately 400,000 distinct CDR3 sequences, approximately 32% found once; its top ten account for approximately 14%. The sequenced sample was PBMCs. The receptors shown here come from a human donor in good health (CMV status not recorded). Some clones in this sample may be carry-over from other donors' samples.

V usage is TRBV19 and J usage is TRBJ2-7; no clear D gene. Trimming removed 3 bases at V and 2 bases at J, with 11 bases between. The CDR3 covers 14 residues. Germline V gene lookup returns CDR1 LNHDA and CDR2 SQIVND (reference sequence). CDR3 in amino acids: CASSMPGRTYEQYF. In DNA form, the CDR3 reads TGTGCCAGTAGTATGCCCGGAAGAACCTACGAGCAGTACTTC.

A single count supports this clonotype. The missing conserved phenylalanine or tryptophan at the end of this CDR3 makes a read error likely. This chain uses TRBV11-2 with TRBJ2-7; D unclear. Trimming left V 6 bases short and J 5 bases short, with 17 bases between. CDR1 is SGHAT, CDR2 FQNNGV, per germline. The CDR3 runs 14 residues. The CDR3 nucleotides are TGTGCCAGCAGATCTTCCCAGAGTAGGCACGAGCAGTACTTA. Encoded protein: CASRSSQSRHEQYL.

This rearrangement joins TRBV12-3 or TRBV12-4 to TRBJ2-4, with D maybe TRBD1 (8 bases). The ends were cut back, 5 bases at V and 8 bases at J, with 19 bases in the middle. The CDR3 loop spans 15 amino acids. CDR3 coding DNA: TGTGCCAGCAGTCCCTCAGGGGGCGCGGGGGACATTCAGTACTTC. Amino acid sequence: CASSPSGGAGDIQYF.

This clonotype was counted at least ten times. The chain recombines TRBV11-2 with TRBJ2-1; D is possibly TRBD1 (5 bases). Trimming took 2 bases from V and 4 from J, leaving 15 bases between them. This CDR3 region has 16 residues. Germline CDR1 and CDR2: SGHAT and FQNNGV. The CDR3, as DNA: TGTGCCAGCAGCTTATTTTCAGGGATAGGGTACAATGAGCAGTTCTTC. Protein sequence: CASSLFSGIGYNEQFF.

This clonotype turned up a few times. V usage is TRBV20-1 and J usage is TRBJ2-2; no clear D. V was clipped by 6 bases and J by 4 bases, with 15 bases between them. This CDR3 region has 14 residues. Germline V gene data show CDR1 as DFQATT and CDR2 as SNEGSKA (reference sequence). This chain's CDR3 is CSATTSRGTGELFF. CDR3 sequence (DNA): TGCAGTGCGACGACATCTCGAGGCACCGGGGAGCTGTTTTTT.

In its sample, this clonotype was seen many times. The chain combines TRBV7-2 with TRBJ2-5; 14 bases line up with TRBD2. The trim removed 5 bases at V and 1 base at J, leaving 3 bases unmatched. The CDR3 is 16 amino acids. Looked up from germline, CDR1 is SGHTA and CDR2 is FQGNSA. The DNA for the CDR3 is TGTGCCAGCAGCCGACTAGCGGGGGGGATCCAAGAGACCCAGTACTTC. Protein: CASSRLAGGIQETQYF.

As regards this clonotype: One junction end does not reproduce the germline sequence, and a read error may be involved. The genes are TRBV4-3 and TRBJ2-5; 8 bases agree with TRBD2. Germline CDR1 reads LGHNA; CDR2 reads YSLEER. The length of the CDR3 is 16 residues. CDR3 protein: CASSQDGGAGSESQYF. The CDR3 DNA reads TGCGCCAGCAGCCAAGACGGGGGGGCAGGTTCGGAGAGCCAGTACTTC.

This clonotype has only a few counts. The rearrangement joins TRBV19 to TRBJ1-5; 9 positions match TRBD1. The germline CDR1 and CDR2 sequences are LNHDA and SQIVND (reference sequence). Trimming removed 5 bases from V and 3 bases from J; junction bases left unmatched: 5. This CDR3 is built from 15 residues. The CDR3 nucleotides are TGTGCCAGTAGTGAAACAGGGGGCTCCAATCAGCCCCAGCATTTT. Protein product: CASSETGGSNQPQHF.

Comments on this clonotype: This may be a read error, as it is one base from a much larger clone. V is TRBV11-2 and J is TRBJ1-6; no definite D call. The length of the CDR3 is 16 residues. Trimming pared 5 bases from V and 9 bases from J, leaving 20 bases between. Germline CDR1 SGHAT, CDR2 FQNNGV. CDR3 region: CASSPRTWRECSPLHF. Written as DNA, the CDR3 is TGTGCCAGCAGCCCGAGAACGTGGAGGGAATGTTCACCCCTCCACTTT.

In DNA, the CDR3 is TGTGCCAGCAGTGAAGGGGGCATCTATAATTCACCCCTCCACTTT. Its translation: CASSEGGIYNSPLHF. The chain has TRBV2 and TRBJ1-6, with a weak D call TRBD1 (5 bases). Deletions cut 1 base from V and 3 bases from J, with 7 bases between. The CDR3 spans 15 residues. Per germline, CDR1 SNHLY and CDR2 FYNNEI.